This passage covers 2 T cell receptor beta chains from one sample sequenced in a study of cytomegalovirus exposure and HLA in healthy donors. PCR was performed using 60 Vbeta and 13 Jbeta primers. Clones were read by immunoSEQ multiplex PCR, and TCRdb kept only the in-frame ones, dropping some. This sample has a few hundred thousand clones, with just under 85% found just once. Sequenced material: PBMCs. These receptors were obtained from a woman aged 35 to 49 in good health and CMV-seropositive.

The V call is TRBV6-6, the J call TRBJ1-6; weak D call: TRBD1 (5 bases). Between the trimmed V and J ends, which lost 2 bases and 15 bases, there was a span of 14 bases. The CDR3 has 13 residues. Germline CDR1 MNHNY, CDR2 SVGAGI (reference sequence). The chain's CDR3 is CASSYTGRELLHF. The CDR3 DNA reads as TGTGCCAGCAGTTACACAGGCCGAGAACTCCTCCACTTT.

This chain joins TRBV29-1 and TRBJ2-7; D is possibly TRBD1 (6 bases). Germline CDR1 reads SQVTM; CDR2 reads ANQGSEA. V was clipped by 6 bases and J by 3 bases, with 15 bases between them. The CDR3 totals 13 residues. In DNA form, the CDR3 reads TGCAGCGTCACCGGGACACGCGGCTACGAGCAGTACTTC. Its translation: CSVTGTRGYEQYF.